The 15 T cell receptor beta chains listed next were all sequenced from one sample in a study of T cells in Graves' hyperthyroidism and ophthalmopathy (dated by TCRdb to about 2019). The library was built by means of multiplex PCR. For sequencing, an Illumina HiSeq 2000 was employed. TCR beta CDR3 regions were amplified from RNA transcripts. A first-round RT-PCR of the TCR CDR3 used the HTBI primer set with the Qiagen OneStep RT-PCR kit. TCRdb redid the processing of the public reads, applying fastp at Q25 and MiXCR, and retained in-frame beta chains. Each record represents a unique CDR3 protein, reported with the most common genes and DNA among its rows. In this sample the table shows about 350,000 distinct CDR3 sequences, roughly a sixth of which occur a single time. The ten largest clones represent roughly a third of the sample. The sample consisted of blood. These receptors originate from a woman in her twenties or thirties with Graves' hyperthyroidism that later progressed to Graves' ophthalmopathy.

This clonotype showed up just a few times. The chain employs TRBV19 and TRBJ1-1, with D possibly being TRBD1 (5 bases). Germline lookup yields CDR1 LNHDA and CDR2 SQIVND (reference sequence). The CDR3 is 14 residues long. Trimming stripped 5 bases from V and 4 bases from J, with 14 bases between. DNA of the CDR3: TGTGCCAGTAGTCCTGGGGCCGGGAGCACTGAAGCTTTCTTT. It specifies CASSPGAGSTEAFF.

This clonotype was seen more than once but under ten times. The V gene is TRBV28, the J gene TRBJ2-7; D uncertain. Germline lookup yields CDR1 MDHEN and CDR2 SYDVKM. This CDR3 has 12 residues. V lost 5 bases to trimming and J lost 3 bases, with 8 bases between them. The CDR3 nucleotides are TGTGCCAGCAGTCCCAGAGTCTACGAGCAGTACTTC. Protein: CASSPRVYEQYF.

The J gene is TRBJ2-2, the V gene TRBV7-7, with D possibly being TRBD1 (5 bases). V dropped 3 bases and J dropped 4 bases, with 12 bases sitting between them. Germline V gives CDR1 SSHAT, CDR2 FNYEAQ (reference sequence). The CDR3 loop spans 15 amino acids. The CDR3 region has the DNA TGTGCCAGCAGCTTGGGGCAACCGGGCACCGGGGAGCTGTTTTTT. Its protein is CASSLGQPGTGELFF.

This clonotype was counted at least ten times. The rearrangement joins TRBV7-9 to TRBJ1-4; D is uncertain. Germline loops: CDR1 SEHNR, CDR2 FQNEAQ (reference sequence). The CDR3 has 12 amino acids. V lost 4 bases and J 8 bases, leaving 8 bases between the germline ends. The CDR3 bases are TGTGCCAGCAGCTCCGTTGGCGAAAAACTGTTTTTT. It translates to CASSSVGEKLFF.

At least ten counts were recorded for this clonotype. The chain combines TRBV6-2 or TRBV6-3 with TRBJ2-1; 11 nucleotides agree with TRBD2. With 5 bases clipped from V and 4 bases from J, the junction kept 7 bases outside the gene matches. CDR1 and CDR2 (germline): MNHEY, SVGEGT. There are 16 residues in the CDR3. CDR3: CASSDRTSGPYNEQFF. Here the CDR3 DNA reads TGTGCCAGCAGTGACAGGACTAGCGGGCCTTACAATGAGCAGTTCTTC.

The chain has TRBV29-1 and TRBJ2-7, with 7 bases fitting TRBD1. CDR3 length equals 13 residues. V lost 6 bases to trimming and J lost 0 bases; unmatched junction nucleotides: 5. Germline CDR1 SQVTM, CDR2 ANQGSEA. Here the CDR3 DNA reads TGCAGCGTCCGGACAGGAACCTCCTACGAGCAGTACTTC. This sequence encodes CSVRTGTSYEQYF.

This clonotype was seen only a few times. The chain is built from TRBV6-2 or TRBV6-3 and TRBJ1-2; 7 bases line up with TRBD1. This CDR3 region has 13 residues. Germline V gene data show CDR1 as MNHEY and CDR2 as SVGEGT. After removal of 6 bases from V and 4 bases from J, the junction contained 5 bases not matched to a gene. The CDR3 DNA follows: TGTGCCAGCAGCTCGGGACAGTTCTATGGCTACACCTTC. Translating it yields CASSSGQFYGYTF.

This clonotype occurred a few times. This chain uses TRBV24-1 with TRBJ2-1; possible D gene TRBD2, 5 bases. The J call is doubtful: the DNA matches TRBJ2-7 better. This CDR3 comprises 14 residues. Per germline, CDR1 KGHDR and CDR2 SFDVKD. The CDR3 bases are TGTGCCACCAGCCGGGGTCACCCCTACAATGAGCAGTACTTC. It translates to CATSRGHPYNEQYF.

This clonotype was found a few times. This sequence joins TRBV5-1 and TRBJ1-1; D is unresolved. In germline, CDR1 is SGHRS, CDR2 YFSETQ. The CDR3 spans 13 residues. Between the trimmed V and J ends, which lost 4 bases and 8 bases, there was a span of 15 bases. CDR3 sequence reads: CASSRRNGLEAFF. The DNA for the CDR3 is TGCGCCAGCAGCCGGAGAAACGGGCTAGAAGCTTTCTTT.

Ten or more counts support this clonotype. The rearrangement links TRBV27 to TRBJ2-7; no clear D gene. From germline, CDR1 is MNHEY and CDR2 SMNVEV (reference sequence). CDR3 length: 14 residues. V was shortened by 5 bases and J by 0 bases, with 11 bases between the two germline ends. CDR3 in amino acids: CASSRVVSSYEQYF. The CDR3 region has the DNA TGTGCCAGCAGTAGAGTTGTCTCCTCCTACGAGCAGTACTTC.

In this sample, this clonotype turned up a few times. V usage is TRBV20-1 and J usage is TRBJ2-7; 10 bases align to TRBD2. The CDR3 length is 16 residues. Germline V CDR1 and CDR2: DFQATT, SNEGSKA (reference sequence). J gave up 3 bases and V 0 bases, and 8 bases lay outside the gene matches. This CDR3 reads CSARDPTSGWDYEQYF. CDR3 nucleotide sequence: TGCAGTGCTAGAGATCCGACTAGCGGGTGGGACTACGAGCAGTACTTC.

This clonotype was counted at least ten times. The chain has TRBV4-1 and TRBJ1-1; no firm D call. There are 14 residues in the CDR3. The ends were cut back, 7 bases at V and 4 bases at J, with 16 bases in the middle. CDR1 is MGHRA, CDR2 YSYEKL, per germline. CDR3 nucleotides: TGCGCCAGCAATCGAGCTGGGTATGGCACTGAAGCTTTCTTT. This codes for CASNRAGYGTEAFF.

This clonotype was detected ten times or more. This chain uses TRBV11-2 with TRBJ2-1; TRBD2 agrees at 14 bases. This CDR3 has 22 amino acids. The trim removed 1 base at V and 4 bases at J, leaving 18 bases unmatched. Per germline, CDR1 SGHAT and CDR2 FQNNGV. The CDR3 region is CASSLALRGLAGGPEKYNEQFF. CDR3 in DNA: TGTGCCAGCAGCTTAGCTCTTCGCGGACTAGCGGGAGGTCCAGAGAAATACAATGAGCAGTTCTTC.

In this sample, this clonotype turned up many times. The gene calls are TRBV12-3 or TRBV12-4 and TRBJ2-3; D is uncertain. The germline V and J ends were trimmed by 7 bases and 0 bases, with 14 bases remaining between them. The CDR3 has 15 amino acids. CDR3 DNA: TGTGCCAGCACCCAACGGAGAAGTAGCACAGATACGCAGTATTTT. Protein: CASTQRRSSTDTQYF.

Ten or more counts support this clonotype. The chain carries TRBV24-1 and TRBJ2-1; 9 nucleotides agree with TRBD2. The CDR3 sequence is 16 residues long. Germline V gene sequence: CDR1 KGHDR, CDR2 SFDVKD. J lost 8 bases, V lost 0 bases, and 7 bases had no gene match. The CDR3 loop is CATSDLASGAGDEQFF. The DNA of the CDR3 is TGTGCCACCAGTGATTTGGCTAGCGGGGCGGGCGATGAGCAGTTCTTC.